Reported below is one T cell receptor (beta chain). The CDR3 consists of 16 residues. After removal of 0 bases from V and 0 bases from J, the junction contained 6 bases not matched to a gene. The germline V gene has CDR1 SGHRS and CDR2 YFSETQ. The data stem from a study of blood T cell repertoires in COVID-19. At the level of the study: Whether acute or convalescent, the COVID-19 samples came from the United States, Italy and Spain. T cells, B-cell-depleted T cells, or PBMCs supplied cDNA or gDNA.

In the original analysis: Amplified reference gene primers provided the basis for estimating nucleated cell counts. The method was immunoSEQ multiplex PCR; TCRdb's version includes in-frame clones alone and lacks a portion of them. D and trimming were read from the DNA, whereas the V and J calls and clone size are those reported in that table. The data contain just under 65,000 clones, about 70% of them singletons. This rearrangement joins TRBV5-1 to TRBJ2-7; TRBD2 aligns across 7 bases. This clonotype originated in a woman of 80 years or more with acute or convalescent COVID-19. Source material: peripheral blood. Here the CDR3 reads CASSLAGTTVSYEQYF. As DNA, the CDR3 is TGCGCCAGCAGCTTGGCCGGGACTACCGTCTCCTACGAGCAGTACTTC.